The clone carrying this TCR beta chain has just a few counts. The data are from a study of control samples from healthy donors and cancer patients. This CDR3 is built from 15 residues. Germline assignment: CDR1 LNHDA and CDR2 SQIVND (reference sequence). Trimming left V 8 bases short and J 2 bases short, with 19 bases between. Method: immunoSEQ multiplex PCR; TCRdb's copy keeps in-frame clones and lacks some. The repertoire has 85,000 to 110,000 clones, around 89% of them found once; the top ten carry over 15%. The TCR comes from a man in his sixties with lung cancer. The V call is TRBV19, the J call TRBJ2-7, with D possibly matching TRBD1 (6 bases). Sequencing was carried out using PBMCs. The chain's CDR3 is CASLPRTAETYEQYF. The CDR3 coding sequence is TGTGCCAGTCTTCCCCGGACAGCGGAGACCTACGAGCAGTACTTC.